Following are 5 T cell receptor beta chains from one sample sequenced in a study of blood T cell repertoires in COVID-19. Method: immunoSEQ multiplex PCR; TCRdb's copy keeps in-frame clones and lacks some. This sample has 35,000 to 40,000 clones, with roughly 90% found just once. Sequencing used peripheral blood. These receptors came from a man in his 70s with acute or convalescent COVID-19.

The rearrangement joins TRBV5-1 to TRBJ2-2; 7 bases match TRBD2. The CDR3 extends over 15 amino acids. J was trimmed by 6 bases and V by 1 base; bases with no gene match: 6. CDR1 and CDR2 from the germline V gene are SGHRS and YFSETQ. The CDR3 sequence is CASSLMAGRAGELFF. The CDR3 region has the DNA TGCGCCAGCAGCTTGATGGCTGGGAGGGCCGGGGAGCTGTTTTTT.

The genes are TRBV5-6 and TRBJ1-6; D not certain. V gave up 0 bases and J gave up 10 bases, with 8 bases separating them. Germline-derived CDR1 and CDR2 are SGHDT and YYEEEE. The CDR3 totals 13 residues. The DNA of the CDR3 is TGTGCCAGCAGCTTGGCGGCAGGCTCACCCCTCCACTTT. Its protein product is CASSLAAGSPLHF.

The chain is built from TRBV7-2 and TRBJ1-1; D is possibly TRBD1 (6 bases). The CDR3 totals 15 residues. Germline loops: CDR1 SGHTA, CDR2 FQGNSA. With 5 bases removed from V and 4 bases from J, the gap between germline ends came to 17 bases. This CDR3 reads CASSPYGQIGTEAFF. The DNA of the CDR3 is TGTGCCAGCAGCCCCTACGGACAGATCGGCACTGAAGCTTTCTTT.

The chain uses TRBV27 and TRBJ1-2; 9 bases line up with TRBD1. CDR3 size: 13 residues. CDR1 is MNHEY and CDR2 is SMNVEV in the germline V gene (reference sequence). Germline trimming cut 5 bases from V and 8 bases from J; bases unmatched to any gene: 6. The CDR3 here is CASSPGQGSGYTF. The CDR3 DNA sequence: TGTGCCAGCAGTCCGGGACAGGGAAGCGGCTACACCTTC.

The CDR3 DNA sequence: TGTGCCAGCAGTTTCCCGGCAGATACGCAGTATTTT. Translation gives CASSFPADTQYF. The rearrangement links TRBV27 to TRBJ2-3; unclear D gene. The CDR3 is 12 residues long. The germline V and J ends were trimmed by 3 bases and 4 bases, with 5 bases remaining between them. Germline CDR1 is MNHEY and CDR2 is SMNVEV (reference sequence).